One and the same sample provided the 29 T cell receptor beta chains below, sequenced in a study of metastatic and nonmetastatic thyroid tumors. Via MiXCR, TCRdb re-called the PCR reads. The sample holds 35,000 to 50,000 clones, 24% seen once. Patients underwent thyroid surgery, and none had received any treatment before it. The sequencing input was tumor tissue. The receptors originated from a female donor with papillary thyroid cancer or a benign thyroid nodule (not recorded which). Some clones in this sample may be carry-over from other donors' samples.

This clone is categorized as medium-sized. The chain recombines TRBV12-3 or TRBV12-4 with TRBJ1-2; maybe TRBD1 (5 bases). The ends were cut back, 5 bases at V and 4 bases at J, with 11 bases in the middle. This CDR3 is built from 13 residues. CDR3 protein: CASSPGPSYGYTF. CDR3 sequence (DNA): TGTGCCAGCAGTCCGGGACCGAGCTATGGCTACACCTTC.

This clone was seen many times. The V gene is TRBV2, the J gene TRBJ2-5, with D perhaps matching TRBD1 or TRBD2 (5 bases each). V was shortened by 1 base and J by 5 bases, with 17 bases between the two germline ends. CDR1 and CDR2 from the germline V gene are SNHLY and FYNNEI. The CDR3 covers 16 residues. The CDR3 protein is CASSEEDGASRETQYF. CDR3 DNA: TGTGCCAGCAGTGAAGAAGACGGGGCTTCGAGGGAGACCCAGTACTTC.

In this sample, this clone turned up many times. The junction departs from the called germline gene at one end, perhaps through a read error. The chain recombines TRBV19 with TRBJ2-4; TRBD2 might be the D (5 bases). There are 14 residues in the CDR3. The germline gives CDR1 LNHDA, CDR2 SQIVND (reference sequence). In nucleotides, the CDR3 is TGTGCCAGTAGTTTAACACCGAGGGCTCCCCAGGCCCATTTC. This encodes CASSLTPRAPQAHF.

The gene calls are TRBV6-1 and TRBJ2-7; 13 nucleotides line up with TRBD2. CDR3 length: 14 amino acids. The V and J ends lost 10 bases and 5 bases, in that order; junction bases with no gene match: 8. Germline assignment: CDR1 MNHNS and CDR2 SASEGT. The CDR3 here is CATGDGLAGDEQYF. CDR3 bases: TGTGCCACCGGAGATGGACTAGCGGGAGACGAGCAGTACTTC.

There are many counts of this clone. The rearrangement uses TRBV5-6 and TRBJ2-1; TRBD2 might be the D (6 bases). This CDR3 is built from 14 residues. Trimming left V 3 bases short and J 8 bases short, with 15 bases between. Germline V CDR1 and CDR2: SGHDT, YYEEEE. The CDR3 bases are TGTGCCAGCAGCTGGGATTGGGGGAGGCATGAGCAGTTCTTC. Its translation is CASSWDWGRHEQFF. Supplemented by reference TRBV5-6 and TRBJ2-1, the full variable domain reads DAGVTQSPTHLIKTRGQQVTLRCSPKSGHDTVSWYQQALGQGPQFIFQYYEEEERQRGNFPDRFSGHQFPNYSSELNVNALLLGDSALYLCASSWDWGRHEQFFGPGTRLTVL.

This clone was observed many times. CDR3 bases: TGCAGTGCTAGGGACACCCCGAACACTGAAGCTTTCTTT. This encodes CSARDTPNTEAFF. The rearrangement uses TRBV20-1 and TRBJ1-1; TRBD1 might be the D (5 bases). Germline-derived CDR1 and CDR2 are DFQATT and SNEGSKA (reference sequence). The CDR3 spans 13 residues. The V end was cut by 3 bases, the J end by 1 base, with 9 bases between.

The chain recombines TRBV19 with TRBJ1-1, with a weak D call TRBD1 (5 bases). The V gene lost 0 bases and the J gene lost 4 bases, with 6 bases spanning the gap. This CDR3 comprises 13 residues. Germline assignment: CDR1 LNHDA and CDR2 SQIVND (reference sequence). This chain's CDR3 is CASSIERGTEAFF. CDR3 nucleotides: TGTGCCAGTAGTATAGAAAGGGGCACTGAAGCTTTCTTT.

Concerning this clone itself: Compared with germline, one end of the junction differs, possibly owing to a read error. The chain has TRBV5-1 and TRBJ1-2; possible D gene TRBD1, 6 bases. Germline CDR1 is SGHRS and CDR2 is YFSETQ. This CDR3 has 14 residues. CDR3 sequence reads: CTSSLARGSIGYTF. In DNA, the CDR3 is TGCACCAGCAGCTTGGCCAGGGGCTCCATTGGCTACACCTTC.

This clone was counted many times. In nucleotides, the CDR3 is TGCAGTGCTAGAGATCCCCTCCGGGACAGGGGGCGAGGGGCCAACGTCCTGACTTTC. Amino acids: CSARDPLRDRGRGANVLTF. The chain employs TRBV20-1 and TRBJ2-6; TRBD1 aligns across 12 bases. This CDR3 contains 19 residues. Germline V lookup: CDR1 DFQATT, CDR2 SNEGSKA (reference sequence). Unmatched junction bases numbered 10, after V lost 0 bases and J lost 4 bases.

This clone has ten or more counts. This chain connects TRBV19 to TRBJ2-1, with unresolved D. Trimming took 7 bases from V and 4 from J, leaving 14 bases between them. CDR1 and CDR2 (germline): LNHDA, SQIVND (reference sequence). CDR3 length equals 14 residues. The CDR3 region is CASKQGPTYNEQFF. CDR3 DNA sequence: TGTGCCAGTAAACAAGGGCCTACTTACAATGAGCAGTTCTTC. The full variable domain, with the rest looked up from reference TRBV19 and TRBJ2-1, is DGGITQSPKYLFRKEGQNVTLSCEQNLNHDAMYWYRQDPGQGLRLIYYSQIVNDFQKGDIAEGYSVSREKKESFPLTVTSAQKNPTAFYLCASKQGPTYNEQFFGPGTRLTVL.

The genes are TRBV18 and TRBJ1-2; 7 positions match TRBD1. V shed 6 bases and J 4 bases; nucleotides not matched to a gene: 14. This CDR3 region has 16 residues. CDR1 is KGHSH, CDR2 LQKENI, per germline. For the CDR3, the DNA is TGTGCCAGCTCCCCCGAGGTGGGGGGACAGAGCTATGGCTACACCTTC. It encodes CASSPEVGGQSYGYTF.

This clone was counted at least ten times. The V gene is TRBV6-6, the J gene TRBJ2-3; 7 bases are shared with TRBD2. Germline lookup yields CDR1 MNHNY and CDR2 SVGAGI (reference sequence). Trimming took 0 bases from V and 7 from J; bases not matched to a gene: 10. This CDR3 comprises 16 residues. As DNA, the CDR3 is TGTGCCAGCAGTTACTCGGGAGGGAGGGCCGTATATACGCAGTATTTT. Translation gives CASSYSGGRAVYTQYF.

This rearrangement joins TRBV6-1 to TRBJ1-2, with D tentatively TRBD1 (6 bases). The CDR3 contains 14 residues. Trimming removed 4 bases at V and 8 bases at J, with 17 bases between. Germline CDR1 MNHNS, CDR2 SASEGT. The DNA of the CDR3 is TGTGCCAGCAGTGTGGGGGGGCCGCCATGGGGCTACACCTTC. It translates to CASSVGGPPWGYTF.

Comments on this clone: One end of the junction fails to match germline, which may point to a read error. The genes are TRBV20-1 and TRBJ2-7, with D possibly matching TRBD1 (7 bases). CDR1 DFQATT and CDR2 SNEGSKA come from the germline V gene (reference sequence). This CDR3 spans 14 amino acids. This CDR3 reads CSVRVQGRAGEQYF. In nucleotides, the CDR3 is TGCAGTGTTAGAGTACAGGGGCGAGCGGGTGAGCAGTACTTC.

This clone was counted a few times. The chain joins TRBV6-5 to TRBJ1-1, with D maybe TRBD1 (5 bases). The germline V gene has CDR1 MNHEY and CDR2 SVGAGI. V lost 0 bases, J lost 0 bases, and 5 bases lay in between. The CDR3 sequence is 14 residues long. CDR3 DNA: TGTGCCAGCAGTTACTCCAGGGTGAACACTGAAGCTTTCTTT. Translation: CASSYSRVNTEAFF.

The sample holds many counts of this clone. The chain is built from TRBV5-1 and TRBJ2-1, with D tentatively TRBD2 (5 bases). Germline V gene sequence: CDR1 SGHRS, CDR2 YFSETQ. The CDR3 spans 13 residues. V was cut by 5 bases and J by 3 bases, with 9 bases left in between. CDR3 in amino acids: CASSSTSYNEQFF. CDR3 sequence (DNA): TGCGCCAGCAGTTCAACTAGCTACAATGAGCAGTTCTTC.

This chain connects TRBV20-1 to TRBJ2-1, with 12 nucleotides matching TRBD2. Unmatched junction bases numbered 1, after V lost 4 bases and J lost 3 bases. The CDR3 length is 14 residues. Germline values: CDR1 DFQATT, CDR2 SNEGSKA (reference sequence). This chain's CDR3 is CSAMGLAGYNEQFF. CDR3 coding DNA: TGCAGTGCTATGGGACTAGCGGGCTACAATGAGCAGTTCTTC.

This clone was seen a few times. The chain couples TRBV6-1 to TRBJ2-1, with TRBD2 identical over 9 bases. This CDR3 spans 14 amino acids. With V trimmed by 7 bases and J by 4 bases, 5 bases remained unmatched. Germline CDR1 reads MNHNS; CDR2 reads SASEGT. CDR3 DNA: TGTGCCAGCAAAAGGCTAGCGGGGTACAATGAGCAGTTCTTC. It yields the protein CASKRLAGYNEQFF.

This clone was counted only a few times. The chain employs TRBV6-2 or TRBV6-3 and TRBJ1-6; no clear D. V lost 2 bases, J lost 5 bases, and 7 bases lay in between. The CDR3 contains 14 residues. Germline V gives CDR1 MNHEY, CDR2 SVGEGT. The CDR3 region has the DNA TGTGCCAGCAGTTACAGGGTCGATAATTCACCCCTCCACTTT. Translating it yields CASSYRVDNSPLHF.

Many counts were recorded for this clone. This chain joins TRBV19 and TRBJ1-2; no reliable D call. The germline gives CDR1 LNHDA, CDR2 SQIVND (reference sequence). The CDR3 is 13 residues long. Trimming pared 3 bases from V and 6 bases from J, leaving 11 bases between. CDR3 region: CASSMGWTDGYTF. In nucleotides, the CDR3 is TGTGCCAGTAGTATGGGGTGGACGGATGGCTACACCTTC.

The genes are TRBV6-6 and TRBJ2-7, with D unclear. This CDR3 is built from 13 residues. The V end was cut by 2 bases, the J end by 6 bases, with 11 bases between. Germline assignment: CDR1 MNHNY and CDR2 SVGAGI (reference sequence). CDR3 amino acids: CASSYTLVGEQYF. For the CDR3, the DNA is TGTGCCAGCAGTTACACTCTTGTAGGCGAGCAGTACTTC.

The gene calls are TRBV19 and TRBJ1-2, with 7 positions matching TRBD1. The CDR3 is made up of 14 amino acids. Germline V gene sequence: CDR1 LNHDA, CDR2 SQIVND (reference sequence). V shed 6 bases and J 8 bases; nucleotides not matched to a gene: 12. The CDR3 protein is CASSQDRYAGGYTF. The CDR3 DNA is TGTGCCAGTAGCCAGGACAGGTACGCTGGCGGCTACACCTTC.

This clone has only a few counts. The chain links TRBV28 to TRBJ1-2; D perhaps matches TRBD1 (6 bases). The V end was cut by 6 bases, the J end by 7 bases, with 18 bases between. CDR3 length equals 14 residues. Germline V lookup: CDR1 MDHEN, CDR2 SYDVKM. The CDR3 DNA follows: TGTGCCAGCAGCTCGCCCAGGGGCATGTTTGGCTACACCTTC. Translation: CASSSPRGMFGYTF.

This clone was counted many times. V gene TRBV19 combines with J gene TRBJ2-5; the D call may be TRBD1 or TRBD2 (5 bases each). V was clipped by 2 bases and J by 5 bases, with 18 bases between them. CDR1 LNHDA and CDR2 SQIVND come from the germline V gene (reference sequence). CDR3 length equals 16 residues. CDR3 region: CASSILFGTGLETQYF. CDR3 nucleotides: TGTGCCAGTAGTATACTCTTTGGGACGGGGTTGGAGACCCAGTACTTC.

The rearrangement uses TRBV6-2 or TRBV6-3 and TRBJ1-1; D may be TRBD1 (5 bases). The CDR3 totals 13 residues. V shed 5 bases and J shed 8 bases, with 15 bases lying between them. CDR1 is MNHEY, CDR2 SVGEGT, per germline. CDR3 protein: CASSQVGAGEAFF. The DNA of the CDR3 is TGTGCCAGCAGTCAAGTCGGGGCAGGAGAAGCTTTCTTT.

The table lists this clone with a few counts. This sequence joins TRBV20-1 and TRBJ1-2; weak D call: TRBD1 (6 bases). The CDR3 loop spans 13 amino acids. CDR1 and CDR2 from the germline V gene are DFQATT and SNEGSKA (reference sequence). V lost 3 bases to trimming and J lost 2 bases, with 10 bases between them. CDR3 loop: CSASPDSNYGYTF. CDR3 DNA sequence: TGCAGTGCTAGCCCGGACAGCAACTATGGCTACACCTTC.

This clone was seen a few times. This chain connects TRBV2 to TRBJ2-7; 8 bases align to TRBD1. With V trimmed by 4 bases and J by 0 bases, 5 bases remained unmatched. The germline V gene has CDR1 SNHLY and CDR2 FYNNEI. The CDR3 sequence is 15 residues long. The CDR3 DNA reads TGTGCCAGCAGTGCCCGGACAGGGAACTCCTACGAGCAGTACTTC. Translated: CASSARTGNSYEQYF. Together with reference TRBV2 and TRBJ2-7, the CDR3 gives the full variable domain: EPEVTQTPSHQVTQMGQEVILRCVPISNHLYFYWYRQILGQKVEFLVSFYNNEISEKSEIFDDQFSVERPDGSNFTLKIRSTKLEDSAMYFCASSARTGNSYEQYFGPGTRLTVT.

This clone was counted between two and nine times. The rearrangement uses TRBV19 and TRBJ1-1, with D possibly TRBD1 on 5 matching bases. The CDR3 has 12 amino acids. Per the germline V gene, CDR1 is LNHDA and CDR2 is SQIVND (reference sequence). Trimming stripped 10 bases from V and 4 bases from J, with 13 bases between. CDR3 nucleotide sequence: TGTGCCACCGCCCTGGGGGGCACTGAAGCTTTCTTT. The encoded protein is CATALGGTEAFF.

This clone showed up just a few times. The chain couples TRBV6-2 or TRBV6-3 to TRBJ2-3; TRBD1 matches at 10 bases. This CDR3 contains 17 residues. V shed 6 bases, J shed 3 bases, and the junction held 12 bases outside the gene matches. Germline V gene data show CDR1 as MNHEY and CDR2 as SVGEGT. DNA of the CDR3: TGTGCCAGCAGCACGAGACAGGGGGCGCGAGGTACAGATACGCAGTATTTT. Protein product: CASSTRQGARGTDTQYF.